The 10 T cell receptor beta chains reported below all come from one sample, sequenced in a study of blood T cell repertoires in COVID-19. TCRdb's table, derived via immunoSEQ multiplex PCR, lists solely in-frame clones and lacks some. The sample holds under 200,000 clones, 85% to 90% seen once. The specimen was peripheral blood. The origin of the receptors is a woman between 65 and 79 years old with COVID-19, enrolled during active disease.

The V call is TRBV28, the J call TRBJ1-1; 9 bases match TRBD1. The CDR3 totals 15 residues. The germline V gene has CDR1 MDHEN and CDR2 SYDVKM. J lost 1 base, V lost 5 bases, and 5 bases had no gene match. Written as DNA, the CDR3 is TGTGCCAGCAGTCCCGGGGACAGGGAGAACACTGAAGCTTTCTTT. Translation: CASSPGDRENTEAFF.

The rearrangement uses TRBV25-1 and TRBJ1-1; TRBD1 is a possible D gene (5 bases). The CDR3 extends over 14 amino acids. The V end lost 2 bases, the J end lost 1 base, and 8 bases lay between the germline ends. Germline lookup yields CDR1 MGHDK and CDR2 SYGVNS. The CDR3 protein is CASSEVGENTEAFF. CDR3 in DNA: TGTGCCAGCAGTGAAGTAGGGGAGAACACTGAAGCTTTCTTT.

The CDR3, as DNA: TGCGCCAGCAGCGCAACCGGGACTAGCGGGGGTCCTCAGTACTTC. This translates into CASSATGTSGGPQYF. This chain joins TRBV5-1 and TRBJ2-7, with 14 bases fitting TRBD2. Germline loops: CDR1 SGHRS, CDR2 YFSETQ. Trimming took 4 bases from V and 10 from J; bases not matched to a gene: 10. This CDR3 spans 15 amino acids. The full variable domain, with the rest looked up from reference TRBV5-1 and TRBJ2-7, is KAGVTQTPRYLIKTRGQQVTLSCSPISGHRSVSWYQQTPGQGLQFLFEYFSETQRNKGNFPGRFSGRQFSNSRSEMNVSTLELGDSALYLCASSATGTSGGPQYFGPGTRLTVT.

This clone showed up just once. The chain recombines TRBV11-2 with TRBJ2-1; TRBD2 matches at 7 bases. V was clipped by 6 bases and J by 6 bases; unmatched bases: 8. The CDR3 runs to 14 residues. Germline V gene sequence: CDR1 SGHAT, CDR2 FQNNGV. CDR3: CASSFTTGGNEQFF. As DNA, the CDR3 is TGTGCCAGCAGTTTCACGACGGGGGGCAATGAGCAGTTCTTC.

The chain couples TRBV6-1 to TRBJ2-6; D gene ambiguous. Trimming removed 2 bases from V and 0 bases from J, with 8 bases in between. CDR1 and CDR2 (germline): MNHNS, SASEGT. This CDR3 is built from 16 residues. The CDR3 loop is CASSEHSSSGANVLTF. CDR3 nucleotide sequence: TGTGCCAGCAGTGAACACTCATCCTCTGGGGCCAACGTCCTGACTTTC.

The chain employs TRBV18 and TRBJ1-2; 9 nucleotides agree with TRBD1. Germline CDR1 is KGHSH and CDR2 is LQKENI. The CDR3 is 14 residues long. With 6 bases clipped from V and 6 bases from J, the junction kept 8 bases outside the gene matches. CDR3 in amino acids: CASSSRDRVHGYTF. CDR3 nucleotide sequence: TGTGCCAGCTCCTCAAGGGACAGGGTTCATGGCTACACCTTC.

The chain is built from TRBV10-1 and TRBJ1-5; no definite D call. The ends were cut back, 4 bases at V and 2 bases at J, with 9 bases in the middle. The germline V gene encodes CDR1 WNHNN and CDR2 SYGVQD (reference sequence). The CDR3 runs 14 residues. The CDR3 DNA reads TGCGCCAGCAGTGGGGGAGGCGGCAATCAGCCCCAGCATTTT. Residues: CASSGGGGNQPQHF.

This clone is a singleton in its sample. J is TRBJ2-3 and V is TRBV5-1, with D tentatively TRBD1 (6 bases). V was cut by 3 bases and J by 4 bases, with 15 bases left in between. Germline CDR1 is SGHRS and CDR2 is YFSETQ. This CDR3 spans 15 amino acids. The CDR3 is CASSYPSGVADTQYF. CDR3 in DNA: TGCGCCAGCAGCTATCCTTCAGGGGTAGCAGATACGCAGTATTTT.

The chain couples TRBV5-1 to TRBJ1-1; the D is unclear. CDR1 is SGHRS, CDR2 YFSETQ, per germline. The ends were cut back, 4 bases at V and 1 base at J, with 8 bases in the middle. The CDR3 runs 13 residues. This CDR3 reads CASSGLWNTEAFF. In DNA form, the CDR3 reads TGCGCCAGCAGCGGGCTATGGAACACTGAAGCTTTCTTT.

The V gene is TRBV9, the J gene TRBJ2-3; 12 nucleotides match TRBD2. From germline, CDR1 is SGDLS and CDR2 YYNGEE. There are 16 residues in the CDR3. V lost 2 bases and J lost 1; bases outside the gene matches: 2. CDR3 sequence: CASSVGLAGRTDTQYF. CDR3 sequence (DNA): TGTGCCAGCAGCGTCGGACTAGCGGGGCGCACAGATACGCAGTATTTT.